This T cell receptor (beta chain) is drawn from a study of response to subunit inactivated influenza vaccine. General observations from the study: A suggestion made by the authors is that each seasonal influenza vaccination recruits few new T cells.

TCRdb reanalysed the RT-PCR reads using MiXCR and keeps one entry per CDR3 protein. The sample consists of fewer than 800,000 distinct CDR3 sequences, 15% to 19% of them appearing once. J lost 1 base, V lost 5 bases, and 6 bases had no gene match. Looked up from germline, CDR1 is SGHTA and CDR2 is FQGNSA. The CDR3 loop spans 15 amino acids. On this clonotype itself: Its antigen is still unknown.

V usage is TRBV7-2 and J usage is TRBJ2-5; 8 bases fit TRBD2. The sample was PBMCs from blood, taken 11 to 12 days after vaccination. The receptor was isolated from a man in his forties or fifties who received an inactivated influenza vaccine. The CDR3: CASSPPGGPQETQYF. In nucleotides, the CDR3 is TGTGCCAGCAGCCCCCCGGGGGGGCCCCAAGAGACCCAGTACTTC.